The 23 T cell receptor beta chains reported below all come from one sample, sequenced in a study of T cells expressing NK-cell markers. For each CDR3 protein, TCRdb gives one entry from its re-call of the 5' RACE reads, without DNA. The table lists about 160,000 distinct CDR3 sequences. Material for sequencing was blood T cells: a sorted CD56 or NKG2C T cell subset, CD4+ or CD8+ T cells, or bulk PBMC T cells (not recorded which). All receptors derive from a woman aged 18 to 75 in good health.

CDR3 in amino acids: CSVATGTGGAGYTF. This rearrangement joins TRBV29-1 to TRBJ1-2; TCRdb's D gene call, TRBD1, goes unchecked for lack of DNA. The germline gives CDR1 SQVTM, CDR2 ANQGSEA. The CDR3 spans 14 residues.

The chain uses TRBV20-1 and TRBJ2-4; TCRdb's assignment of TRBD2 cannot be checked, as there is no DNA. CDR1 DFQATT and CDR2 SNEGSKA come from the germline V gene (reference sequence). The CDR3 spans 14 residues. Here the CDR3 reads CSAYLRGGKNIQYF.

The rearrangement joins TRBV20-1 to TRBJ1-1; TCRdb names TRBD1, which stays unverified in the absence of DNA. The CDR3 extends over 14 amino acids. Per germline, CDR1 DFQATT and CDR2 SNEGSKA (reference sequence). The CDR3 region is CSAIQQGRGTEAFF.

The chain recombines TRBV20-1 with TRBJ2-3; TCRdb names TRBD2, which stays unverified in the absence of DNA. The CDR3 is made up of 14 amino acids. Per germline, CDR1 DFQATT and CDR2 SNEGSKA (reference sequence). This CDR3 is CSAPLAGVPDTQYF.

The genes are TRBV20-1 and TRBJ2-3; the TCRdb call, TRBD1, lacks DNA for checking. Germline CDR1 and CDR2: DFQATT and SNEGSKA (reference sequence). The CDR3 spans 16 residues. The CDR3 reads CSVRGGPPYNTDTQYF.

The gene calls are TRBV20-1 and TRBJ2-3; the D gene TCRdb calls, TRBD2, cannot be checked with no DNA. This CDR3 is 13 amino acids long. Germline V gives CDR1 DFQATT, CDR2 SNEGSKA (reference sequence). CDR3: CSARRGGKNTQYF.

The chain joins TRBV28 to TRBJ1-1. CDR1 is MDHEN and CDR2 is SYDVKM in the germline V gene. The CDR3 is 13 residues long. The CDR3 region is CASSLRALSEAFF.

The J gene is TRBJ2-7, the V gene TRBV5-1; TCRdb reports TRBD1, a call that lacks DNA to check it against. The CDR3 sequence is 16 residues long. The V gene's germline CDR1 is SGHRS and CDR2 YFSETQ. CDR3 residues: CASSLGSGRGVYEQYF.

The CDR3 protein is CASNSRDRGVIGELFF. The chain joins TRBV27 to TRBJ2-2; the D call of TRBD1 rests on TCRdb alone, since no DNA is present to check it. CDR1 MNHEY and CDR2 SMNVEV come from the germline V gene (reference sequence). This CDR3 comprises 16 residues.

CDR3 amino acids: CASSLKDRVGETQYF. The chain has TRBV5-6 and TRBJ2-5; lacking DNA, the TRBD1 call made by TCRdb goes unchecked. In germline, CDR1 is SGHDT, CDR2 YYEEEE. The CDR3 covers 15 residues.

This CDR3 is CASTVDKNYGYTF. The chain joins TRBV28 to TRBJ1-2; as DNA is missing, the TRBD1 call by TCRdb cannot be tested. This CDR3 contains 13 residues. CDR1 and CDR2 from the germline V gene are MDHEN and SYDVKM.

CDR3 region: CASKTGGGLDTQYF. The chain couples TRBV6-1 to TRBJ2-3; absent DNA, TCRdb's TRBD1 call cannot be checked. This CDR3 is built from 14 residues. The germline gives CDR1 MNHNS, CDR2 SASEGT.

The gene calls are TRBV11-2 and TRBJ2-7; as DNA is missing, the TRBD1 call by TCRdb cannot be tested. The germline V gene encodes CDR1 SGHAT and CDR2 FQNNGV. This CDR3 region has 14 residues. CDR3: CASSGTGGFGEQYF.

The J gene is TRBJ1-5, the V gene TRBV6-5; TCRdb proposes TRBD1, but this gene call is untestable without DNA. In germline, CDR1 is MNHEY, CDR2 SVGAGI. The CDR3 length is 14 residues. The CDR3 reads CASSYEAGNQPQHF.

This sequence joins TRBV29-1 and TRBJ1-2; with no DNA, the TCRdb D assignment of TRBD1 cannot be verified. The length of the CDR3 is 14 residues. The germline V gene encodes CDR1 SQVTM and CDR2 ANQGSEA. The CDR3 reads CSVESRADSYGYTF.

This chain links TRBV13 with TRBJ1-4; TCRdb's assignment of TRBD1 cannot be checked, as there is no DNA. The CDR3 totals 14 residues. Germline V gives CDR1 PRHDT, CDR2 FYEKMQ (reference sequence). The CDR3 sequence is CASSAPLSNEKLFF.

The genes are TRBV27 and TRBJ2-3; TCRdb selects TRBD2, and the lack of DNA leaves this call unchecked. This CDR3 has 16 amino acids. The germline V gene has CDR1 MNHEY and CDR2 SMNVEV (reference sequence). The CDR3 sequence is CASSPGLAGSLDTQYF.

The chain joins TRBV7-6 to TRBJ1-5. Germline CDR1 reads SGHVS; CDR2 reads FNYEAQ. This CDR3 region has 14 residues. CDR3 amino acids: CASSLEGYDQPQHF.

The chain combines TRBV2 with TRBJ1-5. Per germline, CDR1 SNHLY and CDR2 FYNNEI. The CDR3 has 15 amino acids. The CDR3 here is CASSAQGVAGQPQHF.

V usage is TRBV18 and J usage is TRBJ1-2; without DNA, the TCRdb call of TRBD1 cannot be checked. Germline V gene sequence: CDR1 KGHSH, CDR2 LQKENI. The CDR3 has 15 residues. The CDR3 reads CASSPERGTDYGYTF.

This chain's CDR3 is CSAIDSSSGNTIYF. The chain links TRBV20-1 to TRBJ1-3. The CDR3 runs to 14 residues. Looked up from germline, CDR1 is DFQATT and CDR2 is SNEGSKA (reference sequence).

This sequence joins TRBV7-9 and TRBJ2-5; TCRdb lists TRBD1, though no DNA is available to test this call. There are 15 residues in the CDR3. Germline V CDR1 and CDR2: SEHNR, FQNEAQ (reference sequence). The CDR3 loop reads CASSLGVDRKETQYF.

The CDR3 region is CASSSGTGTTDTQYF. The V call is TRBV7-8, the J call TRBJ2-3; TCRdb outputs TRBD1, but without DNA this stays unchecked. The CDR3 sequence is 15 residues long. From germline, CDR1 is SGHVS and CDR2 FQNEAQ.